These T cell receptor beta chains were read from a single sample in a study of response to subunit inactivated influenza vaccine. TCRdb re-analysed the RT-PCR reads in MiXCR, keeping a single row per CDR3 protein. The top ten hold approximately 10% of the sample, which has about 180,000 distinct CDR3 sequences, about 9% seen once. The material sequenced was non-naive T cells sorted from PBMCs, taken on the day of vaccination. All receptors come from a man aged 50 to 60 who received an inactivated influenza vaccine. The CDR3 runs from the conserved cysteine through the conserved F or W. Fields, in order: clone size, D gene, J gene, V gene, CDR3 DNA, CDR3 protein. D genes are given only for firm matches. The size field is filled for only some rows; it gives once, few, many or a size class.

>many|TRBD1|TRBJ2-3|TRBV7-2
TGTGCCAGCAGCCCGGGACAGGCCTACACAGATACGCAGTATTTT
CASSPGQAYTDTQYF
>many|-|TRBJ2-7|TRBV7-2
TGTGCCAGCAGCTTAGAGGCTAGCCTGAGCTCCTACGAGCAGTACTTC
CASSLEASLSSYEQYF
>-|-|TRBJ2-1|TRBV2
TGTGCCAGCGTACAGGGCTCCTACAATGAGCAGTTCTTC
CASVQGSYNEQFF
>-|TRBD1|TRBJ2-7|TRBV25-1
TGTGCCAGCAGTGAACCGGGACAGGGGTACGAGCAGTACTTC
CASSEPGQGYEQYF
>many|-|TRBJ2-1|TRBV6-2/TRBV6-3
TGTGCCAGCAGCCCGGACTTAGAGCAGTTCTTC
CASSPDLEQFF
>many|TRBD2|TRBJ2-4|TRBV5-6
TGTGCCAGCAGCTTGTTTAGCCTAGCGGAAAACATTCAGTACTTC
CASSLFSLAENIQYF
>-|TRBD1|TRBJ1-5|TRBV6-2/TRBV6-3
TGTGCCAGCAGTTACCGGGACAGACTTTATAGCAATCAGCCCCAGCATTTT
CASSYRDRLYSNQPQHF
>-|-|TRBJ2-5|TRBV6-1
TGTGCCAGCAGTGAGGCTAGATGGCAAGAGACCCAGTACTTC
CASSEARWQETQYF
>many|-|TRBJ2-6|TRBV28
TGTGCCAGCAGCTCCTCCGGGGTCCGGCGGTCTGGGGCCAACGTCCTGACTTTC
CASSSSGVRRSGANVLTF
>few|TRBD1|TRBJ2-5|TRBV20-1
TGCAGTGCTAGAAGGACAGGGGGTACCAAGAACTTC
CSARRTGGTKNF
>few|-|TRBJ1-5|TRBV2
TGTGCCAGCAGTGACGCGGCTACAATCAGGGCCCAGCATTTT
CASSDAATIRAQHF
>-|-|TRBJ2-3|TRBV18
TGTGCCAGCTCACCACTAGCGATTACAGATACGCAGTATTTT
CASSPLAITDTQYF
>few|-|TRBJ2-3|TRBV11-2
TGTGCCAGCAGTACGGCCGCCTACCGGGAACGCGGTACGCAGTATTTT
CASSTAAYRERGTQYF
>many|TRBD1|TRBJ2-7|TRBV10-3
TGTGCCATCAGTGTGGTGACAGGGGACGAGCAGTACTTC
CAISVVTGDEQYF
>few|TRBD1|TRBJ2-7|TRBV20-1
TGCAGTGCTACAGGACAGGGGCACTACGAGCAGTACTTC
CSATGQGHYEQYF
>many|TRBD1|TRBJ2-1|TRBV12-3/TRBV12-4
TGTGCCAGCAGCCCAGGAGGCGGACAGGGGGACGATGAGCAGTTCTTC
CASSPGGGQGDDEQFF
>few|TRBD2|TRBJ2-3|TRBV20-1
TGCAGTGCCCTCCAACTAGCGGGAGTCTCAGATACGCAGTATTTT
CSALQLAGVSDTQYF
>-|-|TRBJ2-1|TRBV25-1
TGTGCCAGCAGTGCCTACTTGGGGTCTAGCGACCACAATGAGCAGTTCTTC
CASSAYLGSSDHNEQFF